The entry below describes one T cell receptor beta chain. Its antigen is not identified. The sample is drawn from a study of T cells in narcolepsy. Study in general: Enrolled donors included narcolepsy type 1 or type 2 patients and healthy controls.

Losses at the gene ends were 3 bases for V and 1 base for J; bases not matched to a gene: 4. The germline V gene has CDR1 MGHDK and CDR2 SYGVNS. CDR3 length equals 15 residues. The study, taken as a whole, reports: No autoreactive T cell clone sequences appeared in some memory CD4+ repertoires. Blood of same and different patients, but not healthy controls, reportedly held recurring autoreactive clonotypes. Comparing one patient's CSF and blood CD4+ clonotypes highlighted HCRT- and TRIB2-specific autoreactive clonotypes.

TCRdb keeps only in-frame clones here, not all; method: immunoSEQ multiplex PCR. The table includes about 34,000 clones, around 80% detected once. This chain joins TRBV25-1 and TRBJ2-5; 8 nucleotides align to TRBD2. The clonotype was recovered from a human donor with narcolepsy. Material: CD45RA- memory CD4+ T cells from PBMCs. CDR3 protein: CASSDLLAGQETQYF. In DNA, the CDR3 is TGTGCCAGCAGTGATCTCCTAGCGGGCCAAGAGACCCAGTACTTC.